The rows below give T cell receptor beta chains drawn from one sample of a study of blood T cell repertoires in COVID-19. Data came from immunoSEQ multiplex PCR; TCRdb stores just in-frame clones and leaves some out. The table shows approximately 500,000 clones, with nearly 90% occurring only once. Source material: peripheral blood. The receptors shown here come from a young man with COVID-19, enrolled during active disease. Each CDR3 is given with its conserved first and last residue. A D gene is named only where the DNA matches it firmly. For some rows the clone size is stated as once, few or many, or as a class when expanded; others skip it.

j_call: TRBJ2-1
v_call: TRBV11-3
clone_size: NA
d_call: TRBD2
cdr3_nt: TGTGCCAGCAGCTCCGGGACTAGCGGGACCAATGAGCAGTTCTTC
cdr3_aa: CASSSGTSGTNEQFF

j_call: TRBJ2-7
v_call: TRBV19
clone_size: once
d_call: TRBD1
cdr3_nt: TGTGCCAGTACCAAGAGCAGGGGGCTCGGGTACGAGCAGTACTTC
cdr3_aa: CASTKSRGLGYEQYF

j_call: TRBJ1-5
v_call: TRBV7-2
clone_size: NA
d_call: TRBD1
cdr3_nt: TGTGCCAGCAGCCCGGACAGGGCACTACAGCCCCAGCATTTT
cdr3_aa: CASSPDRALQPQHF

j_call: TRBJ1-1
v_call: TRBV6-5
clone_size: NA
d_call: NA
cdr3_nt: TGTGCCAGCACCCAAGGTCCAGGAAACACTGAAGCTTTCTTT
cdr3_aa: CASTQGPGNTEAFF

j_call: TRBJ2-7
v_call: TRBV19
clone_size: NA
d_call: TRBD2
cdr3_nt: TGTGCCAGTAGTATAGCCAGCGGGACTCCTACCGGGCAGTACTTC
cdr3_aa: CASSIASGTPTGQYF

j_call: TRBJ2-7
v_call: TRBV4-1
clone_size: NA
d_call: NA
cdr3_nt: TGCGCCAGCAGCCAACCCAGCGGAATACAGGGTTGGTACGAGCAGTACTTC
cdr3_aa: CASSQPSGIQGWYEQYF

j_call: TRBJ2-3
v_call: TRBV7-3
clone_size: NA
d_call: NA
cdr3_nt: TGTGCCAGCAGCTTGCGAGATTCTCGGGGTACGCAGTATTTT
cdr3_aa: CASSLRDSRGTQYF

j_call: TRBJ1-5
v_call: TRBV14
clone_size: NA
d_call: NA
cdr3_nt: TGTGCCAGCAGCCAAGAAGTATCCAGGATTCAGCAGCCCCAGCATTTT
cdr3_aa: CASSQEVSRIQQPQHF

j_call: TRBJ1-1
v_call: TRBV6-1
clone_size: NA
d_call: NA
cdr3_nt: TGTGCCAGCAGTGCGGGGGGGAGCGGATCTGGGAACACTGAAGCTTTCTTT
cdr3_aa: CASSAGGSGSGNTEAFF

j_call: TRBJ2-1
v_call: TRBV2
clone_size: NA
d_call: NA
cdr3_nt: TGTGCCAGCAGCGTATTATATGAGCAGTTCTTC
cdr3_aa: CASSVLYEQFF

j_call: TRBJ2-1
v_call: TRBV6-5
clone_size: once
d_call: TRBD1
cdr3_nt: TGTGCCAGCAGTTTAGCCGGGACAGGGGCTTCCGAGCAGTTCTTC
cdr3_aa: CASSLAGTGASEQFF

j_call: TRBJ2-4
v_call: TRBV27
clone_size: NA
d_call: NA
cdr3_nt: TGTGCCAGCAGTTTATCCAGGATTGAAGCCAAAAACATTCAGTACTTC
cdr3_aa: CASSLSRIEAKNIQYF

j_call: TRBJ2-2
v_call: TRBV19
clone_size: NA
d_call: NA
cdr3_nt: TGTGCCAGTATGAGTCAGGCGAACACCGGGGAGCTGTTTTTT
cdr3_aa: CASMSQANTGELFF

j_call: TRBJ2-1
v_call: TRBV10-2
clone_size: once
d_call: TRBD2
cdr3_nt: TGCGCCAGCGGGGCCCAGCCCGGACTAGAGGCCACAAATGAGCAGTTCTTC
cdr3_aa: CASGAQPGLEATNEQFF

j_call: TRBJ1-2
v_call: TRBV19
clone_size: NA
d_call: NA
cdr3_nt: TGTGCCAGTCAGGGGCAGTGGGGCTACACCTTC
cdr3_aa: CASQGQWGYTF

j_call: TRBJ2-7
v_call: TRBV27
clone_size: NA
d_call: NA
cdr3_nt: TGTGCCAGCAGTTTGGGGCGCCTCCCCTACGAGCAGTACTTC
cdr3_aa: CASSLGRLPYEQYF

j_call: TRBJ1-3
v_call: TRBV27
clone_size: NA
d_call: NA
cdr3_nt: TGTGCCAGCAGTTTATCGGCAGGGCCTGGAAACACCATATATTTT
cdr3_aa: CASSLSAGPGNTIYF

j_call: TRBJ1-5
v_call: TRBV19
clone_size: NA
d_call: NA
cdr3_nt: TGTGCCAGTAGTATCGGACAAAATCAGCCCCAGCATTTT
cdr3_aa: CASSIGQNQPQHF

j_call: TRBJ2-7
v_call: TRBV11-2
clone_size: NA
d_call: NA
cdr3_nt: TGTGCCAGCAGCTTTTGGGCTAGCGCGAGCTCCTACGAGCAGTACTTC
cdr3_aa: CASSFWASASSYEQYF

j_call: TRBJ2-5
v_call: TRBV25-1
clone_size: NA
d_call: NA
cdr3_nt: TGTGCCAGCAGTGAATTTCTACCCCAGGGTAAAGAGACCCAGTACTTC
cdr3_aa: CASSEFLPQGKETQYF

j_call: TRBJ1-5
v_call: TRBV21-1
clone_size: NA
d_call: NA
cdr3_nt: TGTGCCAGCAGCAAAGTTCTAACAGTCAATCAGCCCCAGCATTTT
cdr3_aa: CASSKVLTVNQPQHF

j_call: TRBJ2-7
v_call: TRBV5-8
clone_size: NA
d_call: NA
cdr3_nt: TGTGCCAGCAGACCGCGACAGGCTCGAAGCTCCTACGAGCAGTACTTC
cdr3_aa: CASRPRQARSSYEQYF